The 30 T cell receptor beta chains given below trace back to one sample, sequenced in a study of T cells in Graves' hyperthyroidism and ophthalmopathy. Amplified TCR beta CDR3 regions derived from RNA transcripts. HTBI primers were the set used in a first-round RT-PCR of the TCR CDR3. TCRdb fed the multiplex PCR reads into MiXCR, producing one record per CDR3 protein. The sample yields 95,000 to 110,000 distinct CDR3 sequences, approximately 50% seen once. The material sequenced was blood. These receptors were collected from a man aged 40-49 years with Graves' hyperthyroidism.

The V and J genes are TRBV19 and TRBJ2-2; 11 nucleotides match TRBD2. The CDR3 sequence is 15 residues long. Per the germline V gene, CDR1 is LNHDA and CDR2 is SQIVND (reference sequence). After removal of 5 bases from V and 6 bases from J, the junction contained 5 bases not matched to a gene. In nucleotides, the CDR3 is TGTGCCAGTAGTCCCCTAGCGGGAGGATCCGGGGAGCTGTTTTTT. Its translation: CASSPLAGGSGELFF. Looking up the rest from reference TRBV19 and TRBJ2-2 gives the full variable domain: DGGITQSPKYLFRKEGQNVTLSCEQNLNHDAMYWYRQDPGQGLRLIYYSQIVNDFQKGDIAEGYSVSREKKESFPLTVTSAQKNPTAFYLCASSPLAGGSGELFFGEGSRLTVL.

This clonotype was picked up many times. CDR3: CSARDPGMNGYTF. The CDR3 coding sequence is TGCAGTGCTAGAGACCCAGGTATGAATGGCTACACCTTC. The rearrangement links TRBV20-1 to TRBJ1-2, with no clear D. Trimming left V 0 bases short and J 6 bases short, with 11 bases between. The V gene's germline CDR1 is DFQATT and CDR2 SNEGSKA (reference sequence). CDR3 length: 13 amino acids.

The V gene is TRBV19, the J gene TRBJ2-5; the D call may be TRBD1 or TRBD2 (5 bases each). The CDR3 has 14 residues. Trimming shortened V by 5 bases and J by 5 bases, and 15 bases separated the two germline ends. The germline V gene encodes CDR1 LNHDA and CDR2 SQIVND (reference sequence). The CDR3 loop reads CASSVQGPGETQYF. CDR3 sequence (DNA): TGTGCCAGTAGTGTTCAGGGACCCGGGGAGACCCAGTACTTC.

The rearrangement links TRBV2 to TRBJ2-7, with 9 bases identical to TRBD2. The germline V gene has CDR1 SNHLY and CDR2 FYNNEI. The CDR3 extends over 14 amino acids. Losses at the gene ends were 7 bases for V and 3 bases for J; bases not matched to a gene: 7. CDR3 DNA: TGTGCCAGCATCCCCATAGCGGGAGACTACGAGCAGTACTTC. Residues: CASIPIAGDYEQYF.

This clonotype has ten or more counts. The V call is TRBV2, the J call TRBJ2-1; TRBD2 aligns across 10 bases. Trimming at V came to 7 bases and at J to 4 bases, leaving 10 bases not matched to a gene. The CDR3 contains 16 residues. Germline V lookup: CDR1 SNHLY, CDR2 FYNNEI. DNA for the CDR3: TGTGCCAGCAAGGGGACGGGACTAGCGATGTACAATGAGCAGTTCTTC. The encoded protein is CASKGTGLAMYNEQFF.

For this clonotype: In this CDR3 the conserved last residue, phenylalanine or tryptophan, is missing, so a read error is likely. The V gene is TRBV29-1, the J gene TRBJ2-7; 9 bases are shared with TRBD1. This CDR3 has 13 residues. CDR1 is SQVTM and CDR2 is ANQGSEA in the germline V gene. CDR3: CGVEGQGWDEQYL. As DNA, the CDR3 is TGCGGCGTTGAAGGACAGGGGTGGGACGAGCAGTACCTC.

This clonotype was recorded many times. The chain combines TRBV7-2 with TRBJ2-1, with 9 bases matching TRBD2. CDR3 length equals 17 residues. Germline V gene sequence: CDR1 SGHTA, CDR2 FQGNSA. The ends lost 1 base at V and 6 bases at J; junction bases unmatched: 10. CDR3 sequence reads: CASSLENLAGRVNEQFF. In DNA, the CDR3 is TGTGCCAGCAGCTTAGAGAACCTAGCGGGGAGGGTCAATGAGCAGTTCTTC. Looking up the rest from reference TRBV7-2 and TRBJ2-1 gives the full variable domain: GAGVSQSPSNKVTEKGKDVELRCDPISGHTALYWYRQSLGQGLEFLIYFQGNSAPDKSGLPSDRFSAERTGGSVSTLTIQRTQQEDSAVYLCASSLENLAGRVNEQFFGPGTRLTVL.

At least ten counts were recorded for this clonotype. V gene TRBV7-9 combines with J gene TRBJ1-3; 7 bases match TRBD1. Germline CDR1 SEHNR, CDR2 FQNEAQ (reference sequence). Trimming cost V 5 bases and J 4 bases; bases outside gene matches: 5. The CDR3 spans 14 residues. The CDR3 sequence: CASSLTGLGNTIYF. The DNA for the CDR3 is TGTGCCAGCAGCCTGACAGGGCTGGGAAACACCATATATTTT.

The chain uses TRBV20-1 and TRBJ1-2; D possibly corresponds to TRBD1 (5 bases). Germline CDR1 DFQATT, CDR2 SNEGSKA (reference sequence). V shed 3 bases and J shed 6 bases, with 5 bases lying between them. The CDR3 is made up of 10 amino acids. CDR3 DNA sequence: TGCAGTGCTAGGGGGGATGGCTACACCTTC. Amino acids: CSARGDGYTF.

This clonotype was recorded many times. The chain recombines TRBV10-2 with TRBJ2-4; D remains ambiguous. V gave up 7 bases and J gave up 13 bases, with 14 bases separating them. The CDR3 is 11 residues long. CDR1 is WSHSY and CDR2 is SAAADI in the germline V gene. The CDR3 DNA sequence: TGCGCCAGCATAGAGGCTGGGTTACAGTACTTC. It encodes CASIEAGLQYF.

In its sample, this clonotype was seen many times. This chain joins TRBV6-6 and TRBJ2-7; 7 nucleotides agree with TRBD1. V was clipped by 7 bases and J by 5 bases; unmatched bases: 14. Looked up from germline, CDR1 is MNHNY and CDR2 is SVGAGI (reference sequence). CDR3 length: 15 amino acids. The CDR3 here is CASTLLGTASHEQYF. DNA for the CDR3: TGTGCCAGCACTCTCCTCGGGACAGCCTCTCACGAGCAGTACTTC.

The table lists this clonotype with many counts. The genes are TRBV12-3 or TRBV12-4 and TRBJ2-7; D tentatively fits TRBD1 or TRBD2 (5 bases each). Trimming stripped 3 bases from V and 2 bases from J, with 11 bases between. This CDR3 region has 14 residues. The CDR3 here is CASSFRWGTYEQYF. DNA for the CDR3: TGTGCCAGCAGTTTTAGGTGGGGGACCTACGAGCAGTACTTC.

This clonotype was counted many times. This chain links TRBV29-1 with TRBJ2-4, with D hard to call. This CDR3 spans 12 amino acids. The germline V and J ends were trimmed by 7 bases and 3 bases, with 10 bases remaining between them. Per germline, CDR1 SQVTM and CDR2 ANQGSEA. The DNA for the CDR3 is TGCAGCGCCACCGGTGTCAAAAACATTCAGTACTTC. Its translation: CSATGVKNIQYF.

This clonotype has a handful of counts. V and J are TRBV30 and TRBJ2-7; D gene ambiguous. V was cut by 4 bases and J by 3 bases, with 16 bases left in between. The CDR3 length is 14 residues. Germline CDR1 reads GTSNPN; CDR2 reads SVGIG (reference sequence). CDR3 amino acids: CAWTSGIGLYEQYF. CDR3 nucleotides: TGTGCCTGGACATCCGGTATCGGGCTCTACGAGCAGTACTTC. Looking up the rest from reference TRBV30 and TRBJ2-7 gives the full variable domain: SQTIHQWPATLVQPVGSPLSLECTVEGTSNPNLYWYRQAAGRGLQLLFYSVGIGQISSEVPQNLSASRPQDRQFILSSKKLLLSDSGFYLCAWTSGIGLYEQYFGPGTRLTVT.

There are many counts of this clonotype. The CDR3 region is CASSVRTSGSYNEQFF. As DNA, the CDR3 is TGTGCCAGTAGTGTCCGGACTAGCGGGAGTTACAATGAGCAGTTCTTC. V is TRBV19 and J is TRBJ2-1; 13 bases fit TRBD2. Germline CDR1 and CDR2: LNHDA and SQIVND (reference sequence). J lost 4 bases, V lost 5 bases, and 5 bases had no gene match. The length of the CDR3 is 16 residues.

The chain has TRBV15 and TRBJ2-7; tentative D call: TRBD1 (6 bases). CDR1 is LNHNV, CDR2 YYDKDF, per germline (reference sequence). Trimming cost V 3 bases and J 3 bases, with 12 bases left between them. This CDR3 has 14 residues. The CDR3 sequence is CATSSPDSYYEQYF. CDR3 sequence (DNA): TGTGCCACCAGCAGCCCGGACAGCTACTACGAGCAGTACTTC.

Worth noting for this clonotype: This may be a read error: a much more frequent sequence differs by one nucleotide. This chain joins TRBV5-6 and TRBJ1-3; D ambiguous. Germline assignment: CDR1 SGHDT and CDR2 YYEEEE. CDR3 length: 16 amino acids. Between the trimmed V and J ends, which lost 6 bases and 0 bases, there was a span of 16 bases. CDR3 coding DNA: TGTGCCAGCATCCCCGGGTACGTCTACTCTGGAAACACCATATATTTT. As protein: CASIPGYVYSGNTIYF.

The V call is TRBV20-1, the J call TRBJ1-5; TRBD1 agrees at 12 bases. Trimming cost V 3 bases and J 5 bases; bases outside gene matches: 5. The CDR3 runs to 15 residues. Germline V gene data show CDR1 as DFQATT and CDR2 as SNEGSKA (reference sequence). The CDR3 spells CSASAGTGGHQPQHF. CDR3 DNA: TGCAGTGCTAGCGCCGGGACAGGGGGCCATCAGCCCCAGCATTTT.

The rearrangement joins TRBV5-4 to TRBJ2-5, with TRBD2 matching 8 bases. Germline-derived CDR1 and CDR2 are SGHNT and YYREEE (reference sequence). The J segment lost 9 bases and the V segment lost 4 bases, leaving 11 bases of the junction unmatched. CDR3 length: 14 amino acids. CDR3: CASSPGVAGPPQYF. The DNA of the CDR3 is TGTGCCAGCAGCCCTGGGGTAGCGGGGCCTCCCCAGTACTTC.

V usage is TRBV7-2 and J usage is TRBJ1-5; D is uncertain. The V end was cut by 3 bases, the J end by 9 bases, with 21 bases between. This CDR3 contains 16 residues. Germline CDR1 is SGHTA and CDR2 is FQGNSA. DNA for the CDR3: TGTGCCAGCAGCTTTAGCGGGGATAGGTGGCAACCGCCCCAGCATTTT. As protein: CASSFSGDRWQPPQHF.

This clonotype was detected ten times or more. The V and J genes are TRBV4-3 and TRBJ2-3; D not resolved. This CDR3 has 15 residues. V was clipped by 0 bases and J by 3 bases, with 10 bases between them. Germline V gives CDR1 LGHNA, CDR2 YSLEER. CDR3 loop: CASSQEPMSTDTQYF. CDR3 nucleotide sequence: TGCGCCAGCAGCCAAGAGCCAATGAGTACAGATACGCAGTATTTT.

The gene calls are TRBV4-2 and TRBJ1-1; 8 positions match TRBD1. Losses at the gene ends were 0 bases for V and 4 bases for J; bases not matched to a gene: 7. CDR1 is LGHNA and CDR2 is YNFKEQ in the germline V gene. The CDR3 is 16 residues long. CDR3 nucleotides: TGTGCCAGCAGCCAAGATATGGGACAGGCCCTCACTGAAGCTTTCTTT. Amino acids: CASSQDMGQALTEAFF.

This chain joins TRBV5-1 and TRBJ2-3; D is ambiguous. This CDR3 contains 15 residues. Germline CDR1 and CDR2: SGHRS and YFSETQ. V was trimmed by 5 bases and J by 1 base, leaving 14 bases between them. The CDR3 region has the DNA TGCGCCAGCAGTTCGACGGACGCCCGCACAGATACGCAGTATTTT. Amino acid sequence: CASSSTDARTDTQYF. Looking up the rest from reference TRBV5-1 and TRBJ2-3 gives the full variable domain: KAGVTQTPRYLIKTRGQQVTLSCSPISGHRSVSWYQQTPGQGLQFLFEYFSETQRNKGNFPGRFSGRQFSNSRSEMNVSTLELGDSALYLCASSSTDARTDTQYFGPGTRLTVL.

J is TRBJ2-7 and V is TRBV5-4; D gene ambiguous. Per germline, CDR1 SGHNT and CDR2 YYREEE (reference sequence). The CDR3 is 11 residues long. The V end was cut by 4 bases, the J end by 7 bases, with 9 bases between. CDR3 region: CASSRLGEQYF. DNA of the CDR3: TGTGCCAGCAGCCGGCTTGGTGAGCAGTACTTC. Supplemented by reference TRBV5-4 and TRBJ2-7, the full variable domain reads ETGVTQSPTHLIKTRGQQVTLRCSSQSGHNTVSWYQQALGQGPQFIFQYYREEENGRGNFPPRFSGLQFPNYSSELNVNALELDDSALYLCASSRLGEQYFGPGTRLTVT.

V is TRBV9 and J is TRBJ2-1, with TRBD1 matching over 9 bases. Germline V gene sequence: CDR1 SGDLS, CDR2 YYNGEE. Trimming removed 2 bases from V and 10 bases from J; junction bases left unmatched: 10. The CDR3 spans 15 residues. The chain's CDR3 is CASSVYRGLTGEQFF. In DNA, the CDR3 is TGTGCCAGCAGCGTTTACAGGGGGCTGACCGGGGAGCAGTTCTTC.

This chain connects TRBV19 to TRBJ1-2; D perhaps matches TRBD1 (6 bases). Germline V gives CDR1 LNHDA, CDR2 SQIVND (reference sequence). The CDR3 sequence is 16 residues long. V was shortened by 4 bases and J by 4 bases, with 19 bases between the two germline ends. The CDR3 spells CASSTRDTHSLYGYTF. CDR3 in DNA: TGTGCCAGTAGTACCCGGGACACCCACTCTCTCTATGGCTACACCTTC. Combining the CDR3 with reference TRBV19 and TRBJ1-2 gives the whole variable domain DGGITQSPKYLFRKEGQNVTLSCEQNLNHDAMYWYRQDPGQGLRLIYYSQIVNDFQKGDIAEGYSVSREKKESFPLTVTSAQKNPTAFYLCASSTRDTHSLYGYTFGSGTRLTVV.

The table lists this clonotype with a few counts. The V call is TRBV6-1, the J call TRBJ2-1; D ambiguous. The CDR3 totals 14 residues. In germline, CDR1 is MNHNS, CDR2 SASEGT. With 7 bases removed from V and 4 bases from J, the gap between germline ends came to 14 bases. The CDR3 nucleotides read TGTGCCAGCAAGGGCCCCCCAGATTACAATGAGCAGTTCTTC. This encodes CASKGPPDYNEQFF.

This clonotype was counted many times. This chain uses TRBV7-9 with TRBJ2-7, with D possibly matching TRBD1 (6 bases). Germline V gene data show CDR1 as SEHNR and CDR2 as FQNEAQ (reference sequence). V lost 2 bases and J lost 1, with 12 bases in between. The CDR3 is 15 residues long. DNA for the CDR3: TGTGCCAGCAGCTTATTAGTAGACAGGTCCTACGAGCAGTACTTC. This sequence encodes CASSLLVDRSYEQYF. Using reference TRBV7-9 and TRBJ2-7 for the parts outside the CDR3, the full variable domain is DTGVSQNPRHKITKRGQNVTFRCDPISEHNRLYWYRQTLGQGPEFLTYFQNEAQLEKSRLLSDRFSAERPKGSFSTLEIQRTEQGDSAMYLCASSLLVDRSYEQYFGPGTRLTVT.

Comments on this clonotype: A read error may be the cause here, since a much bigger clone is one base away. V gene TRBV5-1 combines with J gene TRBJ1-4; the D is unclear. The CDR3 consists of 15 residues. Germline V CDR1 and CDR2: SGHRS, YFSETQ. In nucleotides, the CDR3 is TGCGCCAGCAGCTTGGGGGCCCCAACTAATGGAAAACTGTTTTTT. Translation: CASSLGAPTNGKLFF.

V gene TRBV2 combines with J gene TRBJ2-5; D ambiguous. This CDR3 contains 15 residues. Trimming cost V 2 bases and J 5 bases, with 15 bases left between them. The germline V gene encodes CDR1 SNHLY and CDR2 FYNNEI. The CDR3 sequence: CASSERREYNETQYF. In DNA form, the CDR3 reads TGTGCCAGCAGTGAAAGACGCGAGTACAATGAGACCCAGTACTTC.